These 21 T cell receptor beta chains originate from one sample sequenced in a study of CD8 T cells in Susac syndrome. When the RNA was reverse transcribed, random hexamers were used with an input of roughly 0.5 to 1 ug. Each CDR3 protein gets one entry after TCRdb re-called the immunoSEQ multiplex PCR reads with MiXCR. The repertoire holds approximately 100,000 distinct CDR3 sequences, with 85% to 95% as singletons. Sequenced material: CD8+ T cells from PBMCs. All receptors derive from a human donor in good health.

The gene calls are TRBV27 and TRBJ2-2; D is possibly TRBD2 (6 bases). Trimming stripped 3 bases from V and 3 bases from J, with 14 bases between. Per germline, CDR1 MNHEY and CDR2 SMNVEV (reference sequence). This CDR3 contains 16 residues. The CDR3 is CASSLRSSAHTGELFF. In nucleotides, the CDR3 is TGTGCCAGCAGTTTGCGATCTAGCGCGCACACCGGGGAGCTGTTTTTT.

V is TRBV3-1 and J is TRBJ1-2; D is unresolved. Germline V gene lookup returns CDR1 LGHDT and CDR2 YNNKEL (reference sequence). The CDR3 sequence is 16 residues long. The V end lost 4 bases, the J end lost 5 bases, and 20 bases lay between the germline ends. The DNA for the CDR3 is TGTGCCAGCAGCCGGAATGGCTACGAGTTCGGGTATGGCTACACCTTC. Its translation: CASSRNGYEFGYGYTF. Together with reference TRBV3-1 and TRBJ1-2, the CDR3 gives the full variable domain: DTAVSQTPKYLVTQMGNDKSIKCEQNLGHDTMYWYKQDSKKFLKIMFSYNNKELIINETVPNRFSPKSPDKAHLNLHINSLELGDSAVYFCASSRNGYEFGYGYTFGSGTRLTVV.

J is TRBJ1-1 and V is TRBV3-1; tentative D call: TRBD1 (5 bases). In germline, CDR1 is LGHDT, CDR2 YNNKEL (reference sequence). The CDR3 is 13 amino acids. Trimming pared 1 base from V and 3 bases from J, leaving 6 bases between. This CDR3 reads CASSQVRDTEAFF. The DNA of the CDR3 is TGTGCCAGCAGCCAAGTCAGGGACACTGAAGCTTTCTTT.

CDR3 residues: CASTLTPGQASGNTIYF. The CDR3 coding sequence is TGTGCCAGCACCTTAACCCCGGGACAGGCCTCTGGAAACACCATATATTTT. The V gene is TRBV4-2, the J gene TRBJ1-3; 8 bases fit TRBD1. V trimming: 7 bases; J trimming: 0 bases; junction bases outside the gene matches: 11. The germline gives CDR1 LGHNA, CDR2 YNFKEQ. The CDR3 extends over 17 amino acids.

The chain links TRBV5-4 to TRBJ2-1, with D tentatively TRBD1 or TRBD2 (5 bases each). The CDR3 spans 15 residues. V was cut by 7 bases and J by 5 bases, with 19 bases left in between. The V gene's germline CDR1 is SGHNT and CDR2 YYREEE (reference sequence). The DNA for the CDR3 is TGTGCCAGCCACGGGACCGGGGTGTTGAACAATGAGCAGTTCTTC. Translation gives CASHGTGVLNNEQFF.

The sample holds one count of this clonotype. The chain carries TRBV5-1 and TRBJ2-1; 9 nucleotides line up with TRBD2. CDR1 and CDR2 (germline): SGHRS, YFSETQ. This CDR3 has 15 amino acids. V was pared by 3 bases and J by 6 bases, with 7 bases of the junction left unmatched. CDR3 DNA: TGCGCCAGCAGCTCAGACGGGACTAGCATCAATGAGCAGTTCTTC. Residues: CASSSDGTSINEQFF.

The chain recombines TRBV19 with TRBJ2-7; D may be TRBD2 (6 bases). Germline V gene data show CDR1 as LNHDA and CDR2 as SQIVND (reference sequence). The CDR3 contains 16 residues. V dropped 0 bases and J dropped 2 bases, with 14 bases sitting between them. The CDR3 sequence: CASSIDPGVTTYEQYF. CDR3 in DNA: TGTGCCAGTAGTATAGATCCGGGGGTAACTACCTACGAGCAGTACTTC.

This clonotype was observed once. The rearrangement links TRBV4-3 to TRBJ2-7; 9 nucleotides match TRBD1. With V trimmed by 0 bases and J by 6 bases, 3 bases remained unmatched. This CDR3 is built from 14 residues. Germline CDR1 and CDR2: LGHNA and YSLEER. The CDR3 bases are TGCGCCAGCAGCCAAGAGGGACAGGGAGTCGAGCAGTACTTC. Translation: CASSQEGQGVEQYF.

The gene calls are TRBV4-1 and TRBJ1-1; D perhaps matches TRBD1 (5 bases). The CDR3 loop spans 14 amino acids. Looked up from germline, CDR1 is MGHRA and CDR2 is YSYEKL. V was clipped by 2 bases and J by 5 bases, with 12 bases between them. The CDR3 DNA sequence: TGCGCCAGCAGCCAACCGGGACGGCTAACTGAAGCTTTCTTT. This gives the protein CASSQPGRLTEAFF.

The genes are TRBV12-3 or TRBV12-4 and TRBJ2-1; D gene uncertain. The length of the CDR3 is 14 residues. The V end lost 6 bases, the J end lost 8 bases, and 17 bases lay between the germline ends. CDR3 region: CASSFAGPPDEQFF. The CDR3 DNA is TGTGCCAGCAGCTTCGCTGGGCCACCCGATGAGCAGTTCTTC.

The rearrangement links TRBV25-1 to TRBJ2-2; 8 bases agree with TRBD2. This CDR3 is 15 amino acids long. V trimming: 4 bases; J trimming: 7 bases; junction bases outside the gene matches: 8. The germline V gene encodes CDR1 MGHDK and CDR2 SYGVNS. DNA of the CDR3: TGTGCCAGCAGTGTAGGAGCGGGAGTAGGCGGGGAGCTGTTTTTT. Residues: CASSVGAGVGGELFF.

The chain carries TRBV5-1 and TRBJ1-5, with TRBD1 matching over 7 bases. The CDR3 sequence is 15 residues long. Losses at the gene ends were 0 bases for V and 5 bases for J; bases not matched to a gene: 5. Germline loops: CDR1 SGHRS, CDR2 YFSETQ. This CDR3 is CASSLEGGDDQPQHF. Here the CDR3 DNA reads TGCGCCAGCAGCTTGGAAGGGGGCGACGATCAGCCCCAGCATTTT.

This sequence joins TRBV13 and TRBJ1-5; maybe TRBD1 (5 bases). Trimming removed 1 base from V and 4 bases from J, with 5 bases in between. Germline-derived CDR1 and CDR2 are PRHDT and FYEKMQ (reference sequence). The CDR3 runs 13 residues. The CDR3 region has the DNA TGTGCCAGCAGCTTAGACAGGAATCAGCCCCAGCATTTT. Protein product: CASSLDRNQPQHF.

This clonotype was observed a few times. V is TRBV20-1 and J is TRBJ2-7; D is unresolved. The CDR3 is 14 residues long. V lost 0 bases and J lost 0, with 9 bases in between. CDR1 is DFQATT, CDR2 SNEGSKA, per germline (reference sequence). CDR3 DNA sequence: TGCAGTGCTAGAGATCGCGGCATCTCCTACGAGCAGTACTTC. It specifies CSARDRGISYEQYF.

The V and J genes are TRBV11-2 and TRBJ2-2; 7 bases fit TRBD2. Trimming at V came to 6 bases and at J to 7 bases, leaving 26 bases not matched to a gene. This CDR3 comprises 20 residues. The germline CDR1 and CDR2 sequences are SGHAT and FQNNGV. The CDR3 reads CASSSSHVKGLPGSSGELFF. Here the CDR3 DNA reads TGTGCCAGCAGTTCGTCTCACGTAAAGGGACTACCAGGATCCAGCGGGGAGCTGTTTTTT.

J is TRBJ2-1 and V is TRBV12-3 or TRBV12-4, with 8 bases aligning to TRBD1. The J segment lost 4 bases and the V segment lost 5 bases, leaving 7 bases of the junction unmatched. The CDR3 contains 15 residues. This CDR3 reads CASSLRTGRYNEQFF. In DNA form, the CDR3 reads TGTGCCAGCAGTCTCAGGACAGGGAGGTACAATGAGCAGTTCTTC.

This chain connects TRBV12-5 to TRBJ1-2, with 8 nucleotides matching TRBD1. CDR3 length: 15 amino acids. V lost 2 bases and J lost 3; bases outside the gene matches: 5. CDR1 and CDR2 from the germline V gene are LGHNT and FRNRAP. In DNA form, the CDR3 reads TGTGCTAGTGGTTTGCCCGGACAGGGTGACTATGGCTACACCTTC. Its protein is CASGLPGQGDYGYTF.

The chain carries TRBV20-1 and TRBJ2-1, with TRBD2 matching over 15 bases. The CDR3 consists of 19 residues. V was pared by 0 bases and J by 0 bases, with 6 bases of the junction left unmatched. CDR1 DFQATT and CDR2 SNEGSKA come from the germline V gene (reference sequence). CDR3 sequence reads: CSARDLGLAGGRSYNEQFF. Written as DNA, the CDR3 is TGCAGTGCTAGAGATCTGGGACTAGCGGGAGGCCGCTCCTACAATGAGCAGTTCTTC.

The chain recombines TRBV6-2 or TRBV6-3 with TRBJ1-2; a possible D gene is TRBD1 (5 bases). V was clipped by 0 bases and J by 6 bases, with 11 bases between them. The CDR3 consists of 14 residues. Germline values: CDR1 MNHEY, CDR2 SVGEGT. The CDR3 DNA sequence: TGTGCCAGCAGTTACTCGATACAGGACCATGGCTACACCTTC. This sequence encodes CASSYSIQDHGYTF.

The chain is built from TRBV12-3 or TRBV12-4 and TRBJ2-6; D perhaps matches TRBD1 (6 bases). CDR3 length: 14 amino acids. V shed 6 bases and J shed 2 bases, with 8 bases lying between them. The CDR3 protein is CASSRDTGANVLTF. CDR3 bases: TGTGCCAGCAGCCGGGACACTGGGGCCAACGTCCTGACTTTC.

This clonotype appeared a few times. The chain uses TRBV7-2 and TRBJ2-7; weak D call: TRBD2 (6 bases). CDR3 length equals 14 residues. Germline lookup yields CDR1 SGHTA and CDR2 FQGNSA. V lost 1 base and J 4 bases, leaving 11 bases between the germline ends. The CDR3 sequence: CASSLEGAGYEQYF. DNA of the CDR3: TGTGCCAGCAGCTTAGAGGGCGCGGGGTACGAGCAGTACTTC.